This T cell receptor (beta chain) was identified during a study of glioma-infiltrating T cells. Findings and limits, study-wide: Above-expected tissue-blood divergence occurred in all gliomas, most in low-grade ones. CDR3 overlap between tissue and blood was very small.

The ends lost 7 bases at V and 4 bases at J; junction bases unmatched: 16. Per the germline V gene, CDR1 is SGHVS and CDR2 is FQNEAQ. The CDR3 runs 17 residues. To note about this clonotype: Its antigen remains unidentified. This clone may be a read error of a much larger clone one base away.

Using RNA template, CDR3s of TCR alpha and beta were amplified with iRepertoire arm-PCR. Tissue mRNA or PBMC total RNA, about 85-400 ng, went into one-step reverse transcription and amplification. TCRdb fed the multiplex PCR reads into MiXCR, producing one record per CDR3 protein. The top ten clones hold around 5% of a sample with 160,000 or so distinct CDR3 sequences, about 47% of them seen once. This TCR was sampled from a human donor with low-grade glioma or glioblastoma, undergoing nonglioma brain surgery, or in good health (not recorded which). Sequenced sample: glioma tissue, nonneoplastic brain tissue, or PBMCs (not recorded which). This sequence joins TRBV7-8 and TRBJ1-1; 9 bases map to TRBD1. The CDR3 DNA is TGTGCCAGCACCCGGGACAGGGAGGTCCGAGGCGGCACTGAAGCTTTCTTT. Its translation: CASTRDREVRGGTEAFF.